This T cell receptor beta chain was captured in a study of CD8+ T cells in alopecia areata (dated by TCRdb to 2016 to 2019). Regarding the study in general: In both human patients and the C3H/HeJ mouse model, the study applied high-throughput TCRbeta sequencing to look at T cell clonal expansion in alopecia areata. On the human side, TCRbeta sequencing was run on scalp tissue and on sorted CD4+ and CD8+ peripheral blood T cells from healthy controls and from alopecia areata patients with either patchy or totalis/universalis disease. Clonality in the scalp was compared among normal scalp (n=4), patchy alopecia areata scalp (n=8), and alopecia totalis/universalis scalp (n=8). RNA was obtained with the PAXgene miRNA kit for fixed scalp, the miRNeasy kit for PBMCs, and the RNeasy kit for mouse skin. Amplification of TCRbeta CDR3 regions was done by immunoSEQ multiplex PCR using 35 Vbeta forward primers and 13 Jbeta reverse primers.

Broader findings and caveats from the paper: Unlike mouse skin, which is dominated by gammadelta T cells, normal human skin has resident alphabeta T cells that are also sequenced, and this complicates analysis of the scalp TCR repertoire. Compared with normal scalp, lesional scalp had higher clonality and more expanded CD8+ clones, particularly in alopecia totalis/universalis, a pattern that suggests antigenic drive. Compared with mice, TCR sequences shared between patients were less clear, possibly partly because of HLA diversity across the patient population.

Libraries were made using the immunoSEQ multiplex PCR assay. RNA was extracted from all samples and reverse transcribed into cDNA as template for TCR sequencing. First-strand cDNA was synthesized using SuperScript III with a 2:1 mix of oligo-dT and random hexamers. Amplification bias was assessed with a synthetic immune receptor repertoire, and residual bias was removed computationally. The study's own analysis went as follows. After raw reads were preprocessed to remove errors, the CDR3 was defined following IMGT conventions as running from the conserved cysteine to phenylalanine. Clonality was computed by normalizing Shannon entropy by log2 of the number of productive unique TCRs and subtracting the result from 1. Scalp TCRbeta sequences were cross-referenced with sorted blood CD4 and CD8 repertoires so that the CD4 or CD8 identity of scalp clones could be inferred. Entries here come from immuneACCESS through TCRdb and include only in-frame sequences with V and J called. Some clones fail to appear in such tables; in the studies checked, an unresolved V gene covers under half of the shortfall, and the cause of the remainder is unknown. The V and J calls and clone size come from that table; D and trimming were worked out from the DNA. The sample contains 120,000 or so clones, 47% of them found a single time. The top ten clonotypes cover about 11% of the sample.

Peripheral blood and lesional scalp punch biopsies were obtained from patients with alopecia areata. PBMCs were separated by density centrifugation and stained for CD3, CD4 and CD8, after which CD4+ and CD8+ T cells were sorted on a FACSAria. Alopecia areata patients who were not treated were recruited through a multicenter biomarker study. In 4 to 6 patients from the biomarker study, the blood CD8+ T cells went through an additional sort into NKG2D-low and NKG2D-high fractions. With regard to this clone: Its antigen remains unidentified. Base qualities were left out, and no much larger clone turns up one base away.

The CDR3 has 15 amino acids, counting the end cysteine and phenylalanine. The kept DNA is CDR3 alone, 45 bases in frame from the first base. The germline V gene provides CDR1 SGHDT and CDR2 YYEEEE. Clipping removes 3 bases from V and 2 bases from J, with 3 as the unmatched junction base count. The receptor was derived from a human donor with alopecia areata. Here the chain combines TRBV5-6 and TRBJ2-3; 10 bases in the junction line up with TRBD2. Sequencing input: NKG2D-low CD8+ T cells sorted from blood. This sample's cell subset or site label indicates: sorted CD8+ NKG2D-low blood T cells. In nucleotide form, the sequence is TGTGCCAGCAGCTCTAGCGGGGGCGACACAGATACGCAGTATTTT. This yields the protein CASSSSGGDTDTQYF.